The 17 T cell receptor beta chains given below trace back to one sample, sequenced in a study of blood T cells in healthy people across ages. Together with a sample-barcoded 5' primer, a J-beta primer mix was included in a second PCR lasting roughly 6 to 12 cycles. TCRdb called the 5' RACE reads again in MiXCR, with one record for every CDR3 protein. This table has around 1.5 million distinct CDR3 sequences, 55% to 75% appearing once. The sample taken for sequencing was blood. All receptors come from a man aged 18 to 35 in good health.

The chain is built from TRBV6-6 and TRBJ2-7; 8 bases map to TRBD1. Trimming at V came to 7 bases and at J to 4 bases, leaving 15 bases not matched to a gene. Germline V lookup: CDR1 MNHNY, CDR2 SVGAGI (reference sequence). CDR3 size: 16 residues. Written as DNA, the CDR3 is TGTGCCAGCACATATGGTCCTTGGGACAGGATTTACGAGCAGTACTTC. It specifies CASTYGPWDRIYEQYF.

The V and J genes are TRBV12-5 and TRBJ2-7; D is possibly TRBD2 (6 bases). This CDR3 has 15 amino acids. The germline CDR1 and CDR2 sequences are LGHNT and FRNRAP. Trimming took 7 bases from V and 3 from J, leaving 19 bases between them. The CDR3 protein is CASAPGSGSLYEQYF. CDR3 nucleotides: TGTGCTAGTGCCCCGGGTAGCGGCTCCCTCTACGAGCAGTACTTC.

The J gene is TRBJ1-5, the V gene TRBV6-1; D unclear. V lost 2 bases to trimming and J lost 4 bases, with 12 bases between them. In germline, CDR1 is MNHNS, CDR2 SASEGT. The CDR3 is made up of 15 amino acids. In DNA, the CDR3 is TGTGCCAGCAGTGAAAATCGGAATCCGAATCAGCCCCAGCATTTT. Translated, it gives CASSENRNPNQPQHF.

The V call is TRBV7-8, the J call TRBJ2-6; D gene unclear. Germline assignment: CDR1 SGHVS and CDR2 FQNEAQ. This CDR3 contains 17 residues. V was cut by 5 bases and J by 0 bases, with 14 bases left in between. The CDR3 nucleotides are TGTGCCAGCAGCCTGGAAGACAAAGTCTCTGGGGCCAACGTCCTGACTTTC. This gives the protein CASSLEDKVSGANVLTF.

This clonotype was counted a few times. V is TRBV9 and J is TRBJ1-2; D gene ambiguous. The CDR3 spans 13 residues. Trimming removed 2 bases at V and 1 base at J, with 6 bases between. The germline V gene encodes CDR1 SGDLS and CDR2 YYNGEE. The CDR3 protein is CASSVSDNYGYTF. The CDR3 DNA is TGTGCCAGCAGCGTTAGCGATAACTATGGCTACACCTTC.

Here the CDR3 DNA reads TGTGCCAGCAGCTTAGCGGGCCGGGGCGTAGATACGCAGTATTTT. This encodes CASSLAGRGVDTQYF. The chain recombines TRBV5-6 with TRBJ2-3; maybe TRBD2 (6 bases). The CDR3 runs to 15 residues. The germline V gene has CDR1 SGHDT and CDR2 YYEEEE. V shed 2 bases and J shed 5 bases, with 15 bases lying between them.

This clonotype was recorded only once. The junction does not match germline at one end; this may be a read error. The chain is built from TRBV11-2 and TRBJ2-5, with D possibly matching TRBD1 (5 bases). The CDR3 length is 15 residues. Looked up from germline, CDR1 is SGHAT and CDR2 is FQNNGV. CDR3 sequence reads: CTSSLDNRSVGTQYF. CDR3 DNA: TGTACCAGCAGCTTAGATAACAGGAGCGTGGGGACCCAGTACTTC.

This chain links TRBV4-1 with TRBJ2-7, with 9 bases identical to TRBD1. V shed 1 base and J 2 bases; nucleotides not matched to a gene: 3. Germline V CDR1 and CDR2: MGHRA, YSYEKL. CDR3 length equals 15 residues. The CDR3 bases are TGCGCCAGCAGCCAAGCGGGACAGGGCCCCTACGAGCAGTACTTC. Amino acids: CASSQAGQGPYEQYF.

This sequence joins TRBV6-6 and TRBJ2-5; D call uncertain. Near its end, the DNA agrees better with TRBJ2-7, so the J call may be wrong. This CDR3 is built from 12 residues. CDR1 is MNHNY and CDR2 is SVGAGI in the germline V gene (reference sequence). The CDR3 bases are TGTGCCAGCAGTTATATGGCCGCCGAGCAGTACTTC. Translating it yields CASSYMAAEQYF.

The chain combines TRBV7-9 with TRBJ2-1; D is possibly TRBD2 (6 bases). Germline values: CDR1 SEHNR, CDR2 FQNEAQ (reference sequence). V was shortened by 0 bases and J by 8 bases, with 20 bases between the two germline ends. The CDR3 has 17 amino acids. Here the CDR3 reads CASSLAGGLFSPDEQFF. The CDR3 nucleotides are TGTGCCAGCAGCTTAGCGGGAGGACTCTTCTCTCCCGATGAGCAGTTCTTC. Filled out from reference TRBV7-9 and TRBJ2-1, the complete variable domain reads DTGVSQNPRHKITKRGQNVTFRCDPISEHNRLYWYRQTLGQGPEFLTYFQNEAQLEKSRLLSDRFSAERPKGSFSTLEIQRTEQGDSAMYLCASSLAGGLFSPDEQFFGPGTRLTVL.

This sequence joins TRBV6-2 or TRBV6-3 and TRBJ2-1; TRBD2 is a possible D gene (6 bases). CDR1 is MNHEY and CDR2 is SVGEGT in the germline V gene. V was trimmed by 3 bases and J by 2 bases, leaving 11 bases between them. The CDR3 has 15 amino acids. The CDR3 spells CASSYRGSTYNEQFF. The DNA for the CDR3 is TGTGCCAGCAGTTATCGGGGGAGCACCTACAATGAGCAGTTCTTC.

The chain uses TRBV12-3 or TRBV12-4 and TRBJ2-7; D is unclear. With 6 bases removed from V and 3 bases from J, the gap between germline ends came to 9 bases. This CDR3 is built from 12 residues. This chain's CDR3 is CASRKLGYEQYF. The DNA for the CDR3 is TGTGCCAGCAGGAAGTTAGGCTACGAGCAGTACTTC.

The V and J genes are TRBV5-1 and TRBJ1-1; D uncertain. Germline values: CDR1 SGHRS, CDR2 YFSETQ. The CDR3 has 17 amino acids. V lost 4 bases to trimming and J lost 0 bases, with 19 bases between them. The CDR3 reads CASSLSISPGMNTEAFF. CDR3 nucleotide sequence: TGCGCCAGCAGCCTCTCGATCTCGCCCGGTATGAACACTGAAGCTTTCTTT.

V and J are TRBV20-1 and TRBJ2-1, with D possibly matching TRBD2 (6 bases). V lost 5 bases and J lost 6, with 14 bases in between. CDR1 and CDR2 from the germline V gene are DFQATT and SNEGSKA (reference sequence). The CDR3 contains 13 residues. Here the CDR3 reads CSAEGEAGNEQFF. For the CDR3, the DNA is TGCAGTGCTGAGGGTGAAGCGGGCAATGAGCAGTTCTTC.

The rearrangement links TRBV9 to TRBJ2-5; a possible D gene is TRBD2 (5 bases). V lost 0 bases and J 4 bases, leaving 7 bases between the germline ends. Germline CDR1 and CDR2: SGDLS and YYNGEE. This CDR3 comprises 13 residues. The CDR3 DNA reads TGTGCCAGCAGCGTAGGGGCGGGAGAGACCCAGTACTTC. Residues: CASSVGAGETQYF.

V gene TRBV4-1 combines with J gene TRBJ1-2, with a weak D call TRBD1 (6 bases). The germline V gene has CDR1 MGHRA and CDR2 YSYEKL. CDR3 length: 15 residues. V lost 3 bases to trimming and J lost 4 bases, with 15 bases between them. The CDR3 DNA reads TGCGCCAGCAGCCAGACCCCGACAGGCTTCTATGGCTACACCTTC. Translating it yields CASSQTPTGFYGYTF.

In this sample, this clonotype turned up a few times. The chain carries TRBV28 and TRBJ1-5, with TRBD1 matching over 7 bases. Germline CDR1 reads MDHEN; CDR2 reads SYDVKM. The CDR3 is 15 amino acids. Unmatched junction bases numbered 5, after V lost 4 bases and J lost 2 bases. The CDR3 sequence is CASSSDRARNQPQHF. The CDR3, as DNA: TGTGCCAGCAGTTCCGACAGGGCGCGCAATCAGCCCCAGCATTTT.